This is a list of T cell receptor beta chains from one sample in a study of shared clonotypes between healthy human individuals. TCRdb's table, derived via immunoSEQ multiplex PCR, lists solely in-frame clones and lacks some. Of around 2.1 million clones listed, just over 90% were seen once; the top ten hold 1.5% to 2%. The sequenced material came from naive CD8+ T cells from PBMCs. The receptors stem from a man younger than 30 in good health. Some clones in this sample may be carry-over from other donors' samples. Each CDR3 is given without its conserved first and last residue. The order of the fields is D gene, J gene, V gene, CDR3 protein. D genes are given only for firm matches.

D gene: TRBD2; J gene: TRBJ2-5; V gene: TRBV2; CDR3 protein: ASTGGASGYQETQY
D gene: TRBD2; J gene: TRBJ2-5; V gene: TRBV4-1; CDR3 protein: AATQGLAGEETQY
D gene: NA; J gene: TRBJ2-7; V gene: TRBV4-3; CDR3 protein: ASSQDGDEAYEQY
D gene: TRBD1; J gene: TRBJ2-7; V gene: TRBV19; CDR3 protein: ASRQGSSEQY
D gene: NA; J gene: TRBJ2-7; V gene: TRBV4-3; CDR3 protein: ASSQDLELVSEQY
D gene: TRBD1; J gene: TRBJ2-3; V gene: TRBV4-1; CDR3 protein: ASSPGTGDQY
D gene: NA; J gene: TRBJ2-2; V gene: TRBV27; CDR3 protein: ASTLLGLLNTGELF
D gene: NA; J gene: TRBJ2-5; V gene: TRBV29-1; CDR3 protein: SAWGETQY
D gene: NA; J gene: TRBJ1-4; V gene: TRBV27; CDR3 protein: ASSPRSGNEKLF
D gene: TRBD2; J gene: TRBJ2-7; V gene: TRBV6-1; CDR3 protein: ASRNSGRSSYEQY
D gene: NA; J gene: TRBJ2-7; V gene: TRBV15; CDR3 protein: ATSSGARPYEQY
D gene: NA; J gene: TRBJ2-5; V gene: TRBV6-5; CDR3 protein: ASSYEVQMETQY
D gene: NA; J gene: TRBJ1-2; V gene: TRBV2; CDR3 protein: ASSIRGIGAGYT
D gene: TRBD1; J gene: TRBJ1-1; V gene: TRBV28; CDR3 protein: ASRSGTGITEAF
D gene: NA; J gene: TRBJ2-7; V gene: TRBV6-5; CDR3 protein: ASSYSTGRQIYEQY
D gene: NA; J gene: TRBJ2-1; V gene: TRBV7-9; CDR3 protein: ASSLALSNEQF
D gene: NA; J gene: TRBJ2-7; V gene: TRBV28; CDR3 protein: ASSSSGYYEQY
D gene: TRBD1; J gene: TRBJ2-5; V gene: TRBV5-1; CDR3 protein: ASSLTGTGFSFEETQY
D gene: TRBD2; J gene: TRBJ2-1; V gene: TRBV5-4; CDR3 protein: ASTLAGGEQF
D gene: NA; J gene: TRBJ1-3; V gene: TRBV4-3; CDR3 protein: ASSQDPDRLSGNTIY
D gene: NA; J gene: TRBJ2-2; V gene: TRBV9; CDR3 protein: ASSVVAGELF
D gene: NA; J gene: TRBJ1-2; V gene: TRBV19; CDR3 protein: ASSVPTGPAGYT
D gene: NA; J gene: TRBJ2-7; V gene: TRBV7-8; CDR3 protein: ASSLVEAQY
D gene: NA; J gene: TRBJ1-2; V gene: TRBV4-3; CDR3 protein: ASSPEQGSNYGYT
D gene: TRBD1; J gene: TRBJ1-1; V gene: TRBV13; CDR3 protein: ASSPSTGENTEAF
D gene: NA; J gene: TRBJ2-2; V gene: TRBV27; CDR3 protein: ASSSVTITGIDTGELF
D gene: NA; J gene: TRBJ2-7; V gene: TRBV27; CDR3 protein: ASSPHSGAYEQY
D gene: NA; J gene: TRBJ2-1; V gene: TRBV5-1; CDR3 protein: ASSLVGGMYNEQF
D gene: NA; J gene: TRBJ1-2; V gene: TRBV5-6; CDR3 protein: ASSFQSDFYGYT
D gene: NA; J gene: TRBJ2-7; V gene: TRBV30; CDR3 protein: AWSVLGYEQY
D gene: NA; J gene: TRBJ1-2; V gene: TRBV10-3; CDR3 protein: AISESKGGGYT
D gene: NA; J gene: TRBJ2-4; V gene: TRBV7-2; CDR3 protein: ASSPRLRDIQY
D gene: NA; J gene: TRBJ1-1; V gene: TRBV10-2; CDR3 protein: ASTRDSNTEAF
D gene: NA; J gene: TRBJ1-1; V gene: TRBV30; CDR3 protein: AWSPPTRQENTEAF
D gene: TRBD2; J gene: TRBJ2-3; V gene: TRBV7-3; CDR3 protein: ASSPTSGLADTQY
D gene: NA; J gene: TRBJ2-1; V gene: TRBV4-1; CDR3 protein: ASSKLKSSYNEQF
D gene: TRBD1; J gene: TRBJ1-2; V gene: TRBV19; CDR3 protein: ASSPRVSNRGSNYGYT
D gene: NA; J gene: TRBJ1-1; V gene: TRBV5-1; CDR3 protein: ASSPSGGGGTEAF
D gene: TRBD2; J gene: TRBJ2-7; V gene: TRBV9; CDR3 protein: ASSTGLADYEQY
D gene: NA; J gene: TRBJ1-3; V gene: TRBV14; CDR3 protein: ASSQASPNTIY